This T cell receptor (beta chain) was profiled in a study of T-cell reconstitution after alpha-beta-depleted transplantation in children. Study outcomes and limitations: Several hundred expanded graft clones reportedly were the source of alpha-beta T cells about two months after transplant. T cells produced anew were the main source of T-cell counts and diversity one year after transplant.

The CDR3 spans 12 residues. The germline V and J ends were trimmed by 2 bases and 5 bases, with 9 bases remaining between them. Germline values: CDR1 SQVTM, CDR2 ANQGSEA. This clonotype appeared many times. Its antigen is still unknown. Unique molecular identifiers featured in how the TCRbeta library was prepared. TCRdb ran MiXCR on the PCR reads and lists one entry per CDR3 protein. Counted here are roughly 250,000 distinct CDR3 sequences, 7.5% to 9.5% occurring once; the ten biggest clones make up approximately 6%. The gene calls are TRBV29-1 and TRBJ2-5; the D gene could be TRBD1 or TRBD2 (7 bases each). The receptor's source is a male patient between 5 and 17 years old who had a stem cell transplant for acute lymphoblastic leukemia, so the T cells may come from the graft donor. The source was PBMCs, mostly from graft donor cells, collected 180 days after TCRalphabeta/CD19-depleted stem cell transplant. The CDR3 is CSVEQGGETQYF. The DNA of the CDR3 is TGCAGCGTTGAACAGGGGGGGGAGACCCAGTACTTC.